Presented here are 11 T cell receptor beta chains from one specimen sequenced in a study of beta chain features in type 1 diabetes. The sequenced template was cDNA made from the entire isolated RNA. The data were produced by immunoSEQ multiplex PCR, yet TCRdb's version contains in-frame clones alone and is incomplete. This sample has more than 200,000 clones, with roughly 17% found just once. Whole-study findings and limits: Shortening of TCRB CDR3s, moderate but significant, appeared in all four CD4+ subsets of Type 1 diabetes patients.

These TCRs' antigens remain unknown. The source material was naive CD4+ T cells from blood. These receptors came from a young man with type 1 diabetes.

The J gene is TRBJ2-5, the V gene TRBV28; D is perhaps TRBD1 (6 bases). The CDR3 totals 16 residues. Germline V gene lookup returns CDR1 MDHEN and CDR2 SYDVKM. The V and J ends lost 5 bases and 1 base respectively, with 17 bases between them. CDR3 sequence reads: CASSTSFGQIQETQYF. CDR3 nucleotides: TGTGCCAGCAGTACCTCTTTCGGACAGATCCAAGAGACCCAGTACTTC.

This clone was seen more than once but under ten times. V gene TRBV29-1 combines with J gene TRBJ2-3, with 9 bases fitting TRBD1. CDR1 is SQVTM, CDR2 ANQGSEA, per germline. V lost 6 bases and J lost 2; bases outside the gene matches: 3. This CDR3 comprises 13 residues. The CDR3 nucleotides read TGCAGCGTGAGGGACAGGGCCACAGATACGCAGTATTTT. It codes for CSVRDRATDTQYF.

The genes are TRBV30 and TRBJ1-1; D possibly corresponds to TRBD1 (5 bases). The V and J ends lost 0 bases and 5 bases respectively, with 13 bases between them. Looked up from germline, CDR1 is GTSNPN and CDR2 is SVGIG (reference sequence). The CDR3 loop spans 14 amino acids. CDR3 nucleotides: TGTGCCTGGAGTGTACCAGGTTCAGGGACTGAAGCTTTCTTT. It translates to CAWSVPGSGTEAFF.

As regards this clone: Other nucleotide sequences in the sample specify the same CDR3. The rearrangement joins TRBV29-1 to TRBJ2-7; D perhaps matches TRBD2 (5 bases). The CDR3 spans 11 residues. Trimming took 7 bases from V and 4 from J, leaving 11 bases between them. Looked up from germline, CDR1 is SQVTM and CDR2 is ANQGSEA. For the CDR3, the DNA is TGCAGCGGCAGGACGGGGTACGAGCAGTACTTC. This translates into CSGRTGYEQYF.

This clone was observed a handful of times. DNA for the CDR3: TGCAGCGCATTCGGGACAGGGAGCGATACGCAGTATTTT. Translation gives CSAFGTGSDTQYF. This sequence joins TRBV29-1 and TRBJ2-3, with 9 bases matching TRBD1. Trimming took 7 bases from V and 6 from J; bases not matched to a gene: 8. This CDR3 contains 13 residues. CDR1 is SQVTM, CDR2 ANQGSEA, per germline.

V usage is TRBV29-1 and J usage is TRBJ2-1; D unresolved. Trimming pared 0 bases from V and 0 bases from J, leaving 12 bases between. The CDR3 covers 16 residues. Germline V gives CDR1 SQVTM, CDR2 ANQGSEA. This CDR3 reads CSVEDPQVSSYNEQFF. CDR3 coding DNA: TGCAGCGTTGAAGATCCGCAAGTCAGCTCCTACAATGAGCAGTTCTTC.

This clone was seen a handful of times. The rearrangement uses TRBV5-4 and TRBJ2-5; a possible D gene is TRBD1 (5 bases). Germline CDR1 is SGHNT and CDR2 is YYREEE (reference sequence). V was pared by 4 bases and J by 3 bases, with 10 bases between. CDR3 length equals 13 residues. CDR3 loop: CASSLQGEETQYF. CDR3 DNA: TGTGCCAGCAGCCTCCAGGGCGAAGAGACCCAGTACTTC.

This sequence joins TRBV5-1 and TRBJ2-1, with 8 bases aligning to TRBD2. In germline, CDR1 is SGHRS, CDR2 YFSETQ. The CDR3 sequence is 16 residues long. V lost 0 bases and J lost 4; bases outside the gene matches: 6. The CDR3 DNA sequence: TGCGCCAGCAGCTTGGGATCAGCGGGAGTATACAATGAGCAGTTCTTC. Translated: CASSLGSAGVYNEQFF.

This clone came up a few times. The chain is built from TRBV18 and TRBJ2-7, with D possibly called TRBD1 or TRBD2 (5 bases each). V dropped 4 bases and J dropped 4 bases, with 8 bases sitting between them. The germline V gene encodes CDR1 KGHSH and CDR2 LQKENI. The CDR3 is made up of 12 amino acids. The CDR3 coding sequence is TGTGCCAGCTCACGGGGACCTTACGAGCAGTACTTC. This codes for CASSRGPYEQYF.

CDR3 DNA sequence: TGCGCCAGCAGTCAATTACACCGCTCTGGGGCCAACGTCCTGACTTTC. Translating it yields CASSQLHRSGANVLTF. The genes are TRBV23-1 and TRBJ2-6; D is undetermined. TRBV23-1 is sorted into the ORF group, with uncertain function. V lost 1 base and J 0 bases, leaving 7 bases between the germline ends. This CDR3 has 16 amino acids.

V usage is TRBV7-2 and J usage is TRBJ1-4; no clear D. Germline V lookup: CDR1 SGHTA, CDR2 FQGNSA. The ends were cut back, 5 bases at V and 8 bases at J, with 12 bases in the middle. The CDR3 covers 13 residues. Here the CDR3 DNA reads TGTGCCAGCAGCGGGCTCTATGGCGAAAAACTGTTTTTT. This codes for CASSGLYGEKLFF.